This paragraph covers one T cell receptor beta chain sequence. Its specificity is unknown. Sequencing of DNA taken from cultured CD4+ T cells relied on the Oncomine TCR Beta short-read assay. The template was genomic DNA from cultured CD4+ T cells. TCRdb processed the PCR reads anew with MiXCR; each CDR3 protein has one entry. The sample carries around 13,000 distinct CDR3 sequences, 40% to 55% recorded once. The treatment is: roughly 11-day PBMC culture with coronavirus spike peptide pools or control peptides (ViraFEST assay). The germline V gene encodes CDR1 SGHTA and CDR2 FQGTGA. Trimming shortened V by 5 bases and J by 2 bases, and 13 bases separated the two germline ends. The CDR3 runs to 14 residues. This sample is part of a study of vaccination and CD4 T cells after COVID-19. Study-level background: Convalescent patients were SARS-CoV-2 positive by nasal swab PCR; several mild, one severe. In culture, cells were exposed to overlapping spike peptides from SARS-CoV-2, HCoV-NL63, HCoV-OC43 and HCoV-229E.

V usage is TRBV7-3 and J usage is TRBJ2-7; possibly TRBD1 or TRBD2 for D (5 bases each). The material was CD4+ T cells from blood, cultured in vitro, obtained before SARS-CoV-2 vaccination. This clonotype originated in a human donor who had recovered from COVID-19. CDR3 region: CASSRYLGPYEQYF. CDR3 DNA sequence: TGTGCCAGCAGCCGATATTTGGGACCCTACGAGCAGTACTTC.